Sequencing of this T cell receptor (beta chain) was carried out in a study of T cell repertoires in cytomegalovirus infection. Study as a whole: Public TCR beta signatures indicated both CMV infection and matching HLA type.

This clonotype was seen repeatedly, ten times or more. Its antigen is still unknown. Each CDR3 protein gets one entry after TCRdb re-called the reads with MiXCR. In the table there are around 130,000 distinct CDR3 sequences, approximately 8.8% of which are singletons. Study results and limitations: HLA-C-restricted CMV clonotypes gave the most frequent clonotype in two of eight donors.

CDR1 MNHNY and CDR2 SVGAGI come from the germline V gene (reference sequence). The V gene lost 7 bases and the J gene lost 6 bases, with 12 bases spanning the gap. The CDR3 runs to 12 residues. The sample comprised PBMCs. This sequence originates from a human donor in good health (CMV status not recorded). Some clones in this sample may be carry-over from other donors' samples. The genes are TRBV6-6 and TRBJ1-2; D not certain. CDR3 coding DNA: TGTGCCAGCACCCCCGAGGGTAATGGCTACACCTTC. As protein: CASTPEGNGYTF.